Each of the 7 T cell receptor beta chains below was sequenced from the same sample in a study of T-cell reconstitution after alpha-beta-depleted transplantation in children (dated by TCRdb to 2015 to 2016). The library relied on PCR. For sequencing, an Illumina HiSeq 2500 was employed. TCR libraries were prepared with molecular barcoding, using unique molecular identifiers to normalize TCRbeta repertoire quantification. The raw public reads went through TCRdb reprocessing: fastp at Q25, MiXCR clone calling, in-frame beta chains kept. Each record represents a unique CDR3 protein, reported with the most common genes and DNA among its rows. In this sample the table shows 45,000 to 50,000 distinct CDR3 sequences, 40% to 65% of which occur a single time. The top ten hold around two fifths of the sample. According to the study, the label for this sample's treatment or condition signals: allogeneic hematopoietic cell transplantation with graft depleted of TCRalphabeta T cells and CD19 B cells.

This sample comprised peripheral blood, obtained before TCRalphabeta/CD19-depleted stem cell transplant. Every receptor here comes from a boy in the first two years of life with SCID, due to receive a stem cell transplant.

The rearrangement uses TRBV12-3 or TRBV12-4 and TRBJ2-1, with D unresolved. The V end lost 4 bases, the J end lost 8 bases, and 12 bases lay between the germline ends. The CDR3 runs to 13 residues. The CDR3 reads CASSSGRSYEQFF. CDR3 DNA: TGTGCCAGCAGTTCAGGACGTTCATATGAGCAGTTCTTC.

The V call is TRBV7-2, the J call TRBJ2-1; the match to TRBD2 covers 9 bases. V trimming: 6 bases; J trimming: 5 bases; junction bases outside the gene matches: 8. The length of the CDR3 is 15 residues. CDR1 and CDR2 from the germline V gene are SGHTA and FQGNSA. The CDR3 spells CASSNGGGVNNEQFF. The CDR3 DNA is TGTGCCAGCAGTAATGGCGGGGGGGTCAACAATGAGCAGTTCTTC. Full variable domain (missing parts from reference TRBV7-2 and TRBJ2-1): GAGVSQSPSNKVTEKGKDVELRCDPISGHTALYWYRQSLGQGLEFLIYFQGNSAPDKSGLPSDRFSAERTGGSVSTLTIQRTQQEDSAVYLCASSNGGGVNNEQFFGPGTRLTVL.

This clonotype has just a few counts. This chain joins TRBV7-2 and TRBJ1-2; a possible D gene is TRBD1 (6 bases). V dropped 5 bases and J dropped 6 bases, with 13 bases sitting between them. Germline V gene data show CDR1 as SGHTA and CDR2 as FQGNSA. The CDR3 runs 13 residues. CDR3 protein: CASSRRGADGYTF. CDR3 DNA: TGTGCCAGCAGCCGGCGGGGGGCTGATGGCTACACCTTC. Full variable domain (remainder filled in from reference TRBV7-2 and TRBJ1-2): GAGVSQSPSNKVTEKGKDVELRCDPISGHTALYWYRQSLGQGLEFLIYFQGNSAPDKSGLPSDRFSAERTGGSVSTLTIQRTQQEDSAVYLCASSRRGADGYTFGSGTRLTVV.

This clonotype occurred a few times. The gene calls are TRBV12-3 or TRBV12-4 and TRBJ1-2; no clear D. CDR3 length equals 13 residues. V lost 5 bases to trimming and J lost 4 bases, with 11 bases between them. The chain's CDR3 is CASSPPWVYGYTF. CDR3 DNA sequence: TGTGCCAGCAGTCCCCCTTGGGTCTATGGCTACACCTTC.

The gene calls are TRBV7-9 and TRBJ2-5; the D gene is possibly TRBD2 (6 bases). V dropped 5 bases and J dropped 1 base, with 8 bases sitting between them. The CDR3 is 13 amino acids. CDR1 is SEHNR, CDR2 FQNEAQ, per germline (reference sequence). The CDR3 DNA reads as TGTGCCAGCAGCCCGACTAGCCAAGAGACCCAGTACTTC. Amino acid sequence: CASSPTSQETQYF.

Only a few counts were recorded for this clonotype. V and J are TRBV11-2 and TRBJ2-3, with D perhaps matching TRBD2 (6 bases). The CDR3 runs to 18 residues. The germline V gene has CDR1 SGHAT and CDR2 FQNNGV. V dropped 5 bases and J dropped 3 bases, with 24 bases sitting between them. CDR3 residues: CASSRRAGGVGGTDTQYF. CDR3 coding DNA: TGTGCCAGCAGCCGGAGGGCCGGCGGCGTGGGCGGAACAGATACGCAGTATTTT.

This clonotype was found a few times. The genes are TRBV20-1 and TRBJ1-1; no clear D gene. CDR1 is DFQATT and CDR2 is SNEGSKA in the germline V gene (reference sequence). Trimming took off 6 bases at V and 11 bases at J, with 10 bases between the two ends. The CDR3 is 9 residues long. The CDR3 protein is CSAPGPAFF. CDR3 sequence (DNA): TGCAGTGCACCGGGCCCCGCTTTCTTT.